Sequencing of this T cell receptor beta chain was carried out in a study of CD8 T cells in ankylosing spondylitis. General observations from the study: Seemingly characteristic of ankylosing spondylitis blood was a TCR beta motif consisting of 7 or 8 highly homologous variants.

As regards this clonotype: Its antigen is unidentified.

TCRdb used MiXCR to reprocess the 5' RACE reads, holding one entry per CDR3 protein. The data show about 800,000 distinct CDR3 sequences, over 9.5% seen once. V was clipped by 6 bases and J by 11 bases, with 25 bases between them. Germline V gene data show CDR1 as MNHNS and CDR2 as SASEGT. The CDR3 sequence is 15 residues long. This TCR came from a male donor with ankylosing spondylitis. The chain links TRBV6-1 to TRBJ1-1, with D unclear. Sequenced: blood, either unsorted or a sorted T cell fraction (not recorded which). This CDR3 reads CASRRRREGPDSAFF. CDR3 DNA: TGTGCCAGCAGACGACGTCGCGAGGGCCCAGATTCGGCTTTCTTT.